This record looks at one TCR beta chain sequence and its context. No antigen is known for it. The protocol was immunoSEQ multiplex PCR, while the TCRdb copy is restricted to in-frame clones and leaves out a portion. The table lists hundreds of thousands of clones, about 95% of them singletons. This sample stems from a study of shared clonotypes between healthy human individuals. CD45RO-negative cells were positively selected for CCR7, leaving out terminally differentiated effector memory CD45RA+ cells. None of the donors, who were healthy HIV-negative adults, had recently had acute infections or vaccinations. General observations from the study: Deeper or shallower sequencing was expected to change how clonotypes are shared among donors. As a rule, naive subsets had a larger estimated richness than memory subsets.

Trimming pared 0 bases from V and 3 bases from J, leaving 12 bases between. This CDR3 comprises 15 residues. Germline loops: CDR1 LNHDA, CDR2 SQIVND (reference sequence). Material for sequencing was naive CD8+ T cells sorted from blood. The clonotype comes from a woman aged 25 to 39 in good health. V usage is TRBV19 and J usage is TRBJ2-7, with no clear D. CDR3 residues: CASSIDWGRRYEQYF. CDR3 DNA sequence: TGTGCCAGTAGTATAGATTGGGGTCGCCGCTACGAGCAGTACTTC. Complete variable domain (other parts from reference TRBV19 and TRBJ2-7): DGGITQSPKYLFRKEGQNVTLSCEQNLNHDAMYWYRQDPGQGLRLIYYSQIVNDFQKGDIAEGYSVSREKKESFPLTVTSAQKNPTAFYLCASSIDWGRRYEQYFGPGTRLTVT.